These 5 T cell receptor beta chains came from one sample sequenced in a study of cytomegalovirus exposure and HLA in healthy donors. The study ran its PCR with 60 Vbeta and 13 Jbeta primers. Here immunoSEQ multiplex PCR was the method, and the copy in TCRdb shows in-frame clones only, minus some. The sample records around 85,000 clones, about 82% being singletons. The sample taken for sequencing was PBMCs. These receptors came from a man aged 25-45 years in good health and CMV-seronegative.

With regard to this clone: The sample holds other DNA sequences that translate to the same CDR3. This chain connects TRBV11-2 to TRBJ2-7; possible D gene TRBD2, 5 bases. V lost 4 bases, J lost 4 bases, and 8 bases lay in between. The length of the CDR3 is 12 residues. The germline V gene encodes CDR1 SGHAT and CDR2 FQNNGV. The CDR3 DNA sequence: TGTGCCAGCAGCTCCTCGGGGTACGAGCAGTACTTC. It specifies CASSSSGYEQYF.

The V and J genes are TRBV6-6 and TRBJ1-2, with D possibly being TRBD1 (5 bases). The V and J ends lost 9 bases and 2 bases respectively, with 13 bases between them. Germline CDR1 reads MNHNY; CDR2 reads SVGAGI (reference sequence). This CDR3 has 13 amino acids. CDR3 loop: CASNTGLNYGYTF. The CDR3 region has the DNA TGTGCCAGTAATACGGGACTGAACTATGGCTACACCTTC.

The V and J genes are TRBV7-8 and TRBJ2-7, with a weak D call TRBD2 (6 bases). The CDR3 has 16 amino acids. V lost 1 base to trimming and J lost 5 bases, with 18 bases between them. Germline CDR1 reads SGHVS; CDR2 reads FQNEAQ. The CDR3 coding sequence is TGTGCCAGCAGCTTAGTGGTGGGAGGTCTCGGGGACGAGCAGTACTTC. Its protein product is CASSLVVGGLGDEQYF.

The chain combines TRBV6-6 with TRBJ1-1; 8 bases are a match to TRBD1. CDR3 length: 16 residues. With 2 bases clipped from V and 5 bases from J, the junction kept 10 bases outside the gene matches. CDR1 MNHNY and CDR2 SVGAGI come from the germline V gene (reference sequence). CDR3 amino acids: CASSYRTGPIWTEAFF. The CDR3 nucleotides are TGTGCCAGCAGTTACCGGACAGGGCCGATTTGGACTGAAGCTTTCTTT.

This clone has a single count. The CDR3 region has the DNA TGTGCCAGCAGTGACAGGACTAGTAGGGACACCGGGGAGCTGTTTTTT. It translates to CASSDRTSRDTGELFF. V usage is TRBV6-4 and J usage is TRBJ2-2; 7 bases align to TRBD2. CDR3 length: 16 residues. Germline assignment: CDR1 MRHNA and CDR2 SNTAGT. V lost 2 bases and J lost 3; bases outside the gene matches: 6.